The next 24 T cell receptor beta chains were all read from a single sample in a study of shared clonotypes between healthy human individuals. The data were produced by immunoSEQ multiplex PCR, yet TCRdb's version contains in-frame clones alone and is incomplete. The sample records about 1,500,000 clones, roughly 95% being singletons. The sequencing input was naive CD4+ T cells sorted from blood. Described subset: CD45RA+ positively selected. All receptors come from a man in his thirties or forties in good health.

CDR3 DNA sequence: TGTGCCAGTAGTACCTCCCAGGGCAGTGTCGGCGAGCAGTACTTC. It translates to CASSTSQGSVGEQYF. The chain combines TRBV19 with TRBJ2-7, with D perhaps TRBD1 (5 bases). CDR1 LNHDA and CDR2 SQIVND come from the germline V gene (reference sequence). The CDR3 has 15 amino acids. Deletions cut 4 bases from V and 6 bases from J, with 19 bases between.

The chain has TRBV25-1 and TRBJ2-2, with D perhaps being TRBD1 or TRBD2 (5 bases each). Between the trimmed V and J ends, which lost 9 bases and 6 bases, there was a span of 14 bases. CDR3 length: 13 amino acids. Germline V lookup: CDR1 MGHDK, CDR2 SYGVNS. The CDR3 region has the DNA TGTGCCAGTAAGGACCGGGACGCCGGGGAGCTGTTTTTT. Its translation: CASKDRDAGELFF.

The rearrangement joins TRBV4-2 to TRBJ1-1; D not certain. The CDR3 has 21 amino acids. Germline lookup yields CDR1 LGHNA and CDR2 YNFKEQ. Trimming stripped 0 bases from V and 0 bases from J, with 26 bases between. Here the CDR3 reads CASSQDLPGVRRKPMNTEAFF. DNA of the CDR3: TGTGCCAGCAGCCAAGATCTTCCGGGTGTCCGACGAAAACCTATGAACACTGAAGCTTTCTTT.

The rearrangement uses TRBV7-3 and TRBJ1-2; 9 bases align to TRBD1. This CDR3 region has 15 residues. The germline CDR1 and CDR2 sequences are SGHTA and FQGTGA. V gave up 1 base and J gave up 8 bases; unmatched junction bases: 8. This chain's CDR3 is CASSLNPAGQGGYTF. As DNA, the CDR3 is TGTGCCAGCAGCTTAAACCCTGCGGGACAGGGCGGCTACACCTTC.

The chain joins TRBV20-1 to TRBJ2-3; D is unresolved. V lost 6 bases, J lost 5 bases, and 9 bases lay in between. CDR1 is DFQATT and CDR2 is SNEGSKA in the germline V gene (reference sequence). There are 11 residues in the CDR3. CDR3 bases: TGCAGTGCGGGGTCGGGAGATACGCAGTATTTT. It codes for CSAGSGDTQYF.

This clone was picked up one time. The chain has TRBV19 and TRBJ1-2; D remains ambiguous. The germline V gene has CDR1 LNHDA and CDR2 SQIVND (reference sequence). This CDR3 is 15 amino acids long. V lost 7 bases and J 5 bases, leaving 20 bases between the germline ends. CDR3 loop: CASTPLGEGRYGYTF. In nucleotides, the CDR3 is TGTGCCAGTACCCCCCTCGGTGAGGGTAGGTATGGCTACACCTTC.

The chain recombines TRBV29-1 with TRBJ1-2; D remains ambiguous. Germline V lookup: CDR1 SQVTM, CDR2 ANQGSEA. This CDR3 has 13 amino acids. V shed 7 bases and J shed 4 bases, with 16 bases lying between them. Written as DNA, the CDR3 is TGCAGCGCCGAGGTTGGTTCGCTCTATGGCTACACCTTC. It translates to CSAEVGSLYGYTF.

This chain connects TRBV28 to TRBJ2-7; 15 positions agree with TRBD2. Losses at the gene ends were 2 bases for V and 7 bases for J; bases not matched to a gene: 6. CDR1 and CDR2 (germline): MDHEN, SYDVKM. The CDR3 is 16 amino acids. CDR3 DNA sequence: TGTGCCAGCAGTTTAGGACTAGCGGGAGGGCCGAGAGAGCAGTACTTC. It translates to CASSLGLAGGPREQYF.

V is TRBV7-9 and J is TRBJ2-7, with 11 bases fitting TRBD1. The CDR3 totals 18 residues. With 5 bases clipped from V and 4 bases from J, the junction kept 16 bases outside the gene matches. Germline assignment: CDR1 SEHNR and CDR2 FQNEAQ (reference sequence). CDR3 nucleotide sequence: TGTGCCAGCAGCCCCGGGACAGGGGGAGTAGCGGGTCTTTACGAGCAGTACTTC. Translating it yields CASSPGTGGVAGLYEQYF.

The chain carries TRBV5-1 and TRBJ1-4, with a tentative D call TRBD1 (6 bases). V dropped 1 base and J dropped 0 bases, with 13 bases sitting between them. This CDR3 region has 17 residues. Germline loops: CDR1 SGHRS, CDR2 YFSETQ. This chain's CDR3 is CASSLWGGAATNEKLFF. For the CDR3, the DNA is TGCGCCAGCAGCTTGTGGGGGGGCGCGGCAACTAATGAAAAACTGTTTTTT.

The chain uses TRBV5-8 and TRBJ1-5; D gene ambiguous. Germline V CDR1 and CDR2: SGHTS, YDEGEE. V lost 4 bases and J 5 bases, leaving 10 bases between the germline ends. The CDR3 runs to 13 residues. Here the CDR3 reads CASSPLLYQPQHF. In DNA form, the CDR3 reads TGTGCCAGCAGCCCTCTGCTATATCAGCCCCAGCATTTT.

Concerning this clone itself: An end of the junction does not agree with germline; a read error may underlie this. The chain employs TRBV5-1 and TRBJ2-6, with a weak D call TRBD1 (5 bases). The CDR3 has 19 amino acids. Looked up from germline, CDR1 is SGHRS and CDR2 is YFSETQ. The CDR3 DNA sequence: TGCGCCAGCAGTTTGGATATTTCGACAGTGACAACTGGGGCCAACGTCCTGACTTTC. Amino acid sequence: CASSLDISTVTTGANVLTF.

This clone was detected once. The chain is built from TRBV9 and TRBJ2-1; 16 bases match TRBD2. The CDR3 consists of 19 residues. Per germline, CDR1 SGDLS and CDR2 YYNGEE. Trimming took 4 bases from V and 4 from J; bases not matched to a gene: 11. The CDR3 sequence: CASSTSGTSGRAPYNEQFF. In DNA form, the CDR3 reads TGTGCCAGCAGCACCAGTGGGACTAGCGGGAGGGCCCCATACAATGAGCAGTTCTTC.

The V call is TRBV6-1, the J call TRBJ2-1; unclear D gene. CDR1 MNHNS and CDR2 SASEGT come from the germline V gene. V dropped 7 bases and J dropped 0 bases, with 10 bases sitting between them. CDR3 length: 14 residues. The CDR3 sequence: CASTYGSSYNEQFF. CDR3 DNA: TGTGCCAGCACTTATGGAAGCTCCTACAATGAGCAGTTCTTC.

This clone was seen once. J is TRBJ1-2 and V is TRBV29-1; no reliable D call. The germline V and J ends were trimmed by 4 bases and 4 bases, with 19 bases remaining between them. CDR3 size: 15 residues. The germline V gene encodes CDR1 SQVTM and CDR2 ANQGSEA. The chain's CDR3 is CSVGSPQRAGYGYTF. In DNA, the CDR3 is TGCAGCGTTGGCTCCCCCCAGCGGGCAGGCTATGGCTACACCTTC.

In this sample, this clone turned up once. The rearrangement uses TRBV19 and TRBJ1-4, with TRBD1 as a possible D gene (6 bases). This CDR3 is 15 amino acids long. CDR1 and CDR2 from the germline V gene are LNHDA and SQIVND (reference sequence). Trimming removed 7 bases from V and 8 bases from J, with 20 bases in between. CDR3 residues: CASTEKGGRREKLFF. For the CDR3, the DNA is TGTGCCAGTACCGAAAAGGGGGGTAGGAGAGAAAAACTGTTTTTT.

The rearrangement joins TRBV10-1 to TRBJ1-1; D is possibly TRBD1 (5 bases). The CDR3 extends over 15 amino acids. V shed 0 bases and J shed 2 bases, with 10 bases lying between them. The germline V gene encodes CDR1 WNHNN and CDR2 SYGVQD (reference sequence). As DNA, the CDR3 is TGCGCCAGCAGTGAGTCTGGGGACCCCAACACTGAAGCTTTCTTT. Translated: CASSESGDPNTEAFF.

The chain recombines TRBV5-8 with TRBJ2-7, with 11 bases fitting TRBD1. Germline V gives CDR1 SGHTS, CDR2 YDEGEE. The CDR3 length is 15 residues. V was pared by 1 base and J by 3 bases, with 3 bases of the junction left unmatched. The CDR3 region has the DNA TGTGCCAGCAGCTTGATCGGGACAGGGGGCTACGAGCAGTACTTC. It is translated as CASSLIGTGGYEQYF.

This clone has a single count. V is TRBV7-9 and J is TRBJ2-1, with D tentatively TRBD2 (6 bases). This CDR3 has 13 amino acids. The V gene lost 4 bases and the J gene lost 4 bases, with 8 bases spanning the gap. Per germline, CDR1 SEHNR and CDR2 FQNEAQ (reference sequence). This chain's CDR3 is CASSWGEYNEQFF. CDR3 in DNA: TGTGCCAGCAGCTGGGGGGAATACAATGAGCAGTTCTTC.

The rearrangement uses TRBV5-4 and TRBJ1-2; TRBD1 matches 7 bases. With V trimmed by 1 base and J by 10 bases, 4 bases remained unmatched. The CDR3 length is 12 residues. Germline V gene data show CDR1 as SGHNT and CDR2 as YYREEE (reference sequence). The DNA for the CDR3 is TGTGCCAGCAGCTTGCGGACAGGAAACTACACCTTC. Protein product: CASSLRTGNYTF.

The chain uses TRBV7-9 and TRBJ2-3; 9 nucleotides agree with TRBD2. J lost 1 base, V lost 1 base, and 9 bases had no gene match. This CDR3 contains 18 residues. Germline assignment: CDR1 SEHNR and CDR2 FQNEAQ (reference sequence). CDR3 protein: CASSLVRGRAVGTDTQYF. For the CDR3, the DNA is TGTGCCAGCAGCTTAGTTCGCGGGAGGGCCGTAGGCACAGATACGCAGTATTTT.

The chain joins TRBV5-6 to TRBJ2-7, with 9 positions matching TRBD1. This CDR3 has 14 amino acids. Germline lookup yields CDR1 SGHDT and CDR2 YYEEEE. Germline trimming cut 0 bases from V and 4 bases from J; bases unmatched to any gene: 2. Here the CDR3 DNA reads TGTGCCAGCAGCTTGGGGGACAGGGCTTACGAGCAGTACTTC. It codes for CASSLGDRAYEQYF.

This chain links TRBV5-4 with TRBJ2-1, with D perhaps TRBD2 (6 bases). Germline V gene sequence: CDR1 SGHNT, CDR2 YYREEE (reference sequence). The CDR3 has 13 residues. V was pared by 4 bases and J by 10 bases, with 15 bases between. This chain's CDR3 is CASSEGLDREQFF. For the CDR3, the DNA is TGTGCCAGCAGCGAGGGACTCGATCGAGAGCAGTTCTTC.

This chain links TRBV11-2 with TRBJ2-5; unclear D gene. Germline CDR1 is SGHAT and CDR2 is FQNNGV. V dropped 1 base and J dropped 5 bases, with 8 bases sitting between them. The CDR3 is made up of 13 amino acids. Here the CDR3 reads CASSLGHTETQYF. CDR3 DNA sequence: TGTGCCAGCAGCTTAGGGCACACGGAGACCCAGTACTTC.